The 27 T cell receptor beta chains below come from one sample, sequenced in a study of breast tumors, draining lymph nodes, adjacent tissues. The lymph nodes were axillary draining lymph nodes from breast cancer patients. TCRdb fed the multiplex PCR reads into MiXCR, producing one record per CDR3 protein. The table records around 130,000 distinct CDR3 sequences, around 20% of them present only once. Source material: axillary lymph node tissue. The receptors stem from a female donor with breast cancer. Some clones in this sample may be carry-over from other donors' samples.

The CDR3 region is CASNLRGSYNSPLHF. The DNA of the CDR3 is TGTGCCAGCAATTTACGGGGGTCCTATAATTCACCCCTCCACTTT. The rearrangement uses TRBV5-4 and TRBJ1-6; weak D call: TRBD1 (5 bases). The V end was cut by 6 bases, the J end by 1 base, with 11 bases between. CDR1 is SGHNT and CDR2 is YYREEE in the germline V gene (reference sequence). The CDR3 contains 15 residues.

As for this clonotype: A single base separates this from a much larger clone, so it may be a read error. The CDR3 does not close with the conserved phenylalanine or tryptophan, likely indicating a read error. The chain has TRBV2 and TRBJ1-2; D ambiguous. Germline V CDR1 and CDR2: SNHLY, FYNNEI. This CDR3 is 15 amino acids long. Trimming took off 0 bases at V and 4 bases at J, with 12 bases between the two ends. The CDR3 region is CASSEARGQLYGYTL. In DNA, the CDR3 is TGTGCCAGCAGTGAAGCGCGAGGGCAGCTCTATGGCTACACCCTC.

This clonotype was detected many times. This chain connects TRBV19 to TRBJ2-7; D possibly corresponds to TRBD1 (6 bases). Germline V gene data show CDR1 as LNHDA and CDR2 as SQIVND (reference sequence). CDR3 length equals 13 residues. The V end was cut by 4 bases, the J end by 2 bases, with 9 bases between. CDR3 in amino acids: CASSNDRTYEQYF. CDR3 in DNA: TGTGCCAGTAGTAATGACAGGACCTACGAGCAGTACTTC.

This clonotype was found a few times. This rearrangement joins TRBV28 to TRBJ1-5; no clear D gene. The CDR3 extends over 15 amino acids. Germline CDR1 and CDR2: MDHEN and SYDVKM. Between the trimmed V and J ends, which lost 7 bases and 2 bases, there was a span of 15 bases. In nucleotides, the CDR3 is TGTGCCAGCACCCGATCAGACTTGGGCAATCAGCCCCAGCATTTT. Residues: CASTRSDLGNQPQHF.

This clonotype was recorded many times. J is TRBJ2-3 and V is TRBV5-1; D assignment may be TRBD1 or TRBD2 (6 bases each). Germline V gene data show CDR1 as SGHRS and CDR2 as YFSETQ. Trimming removed 7 bases from V and 0 bases from J, with 12 bases in between. The CDR3 covers 14 residues. DNA for the CDR3: TGCGCCAGCCGTGAGGGGGGTAGCACAGATACGCAGTATTTT. It encodes CASREGGSTDTQYF.

This clonotype was counted at least ten times. CDR3 protein: CASSLEPRLVYEQYF. CDR3 nucleotides: TGCGCCAGCAGCTTGGAACCTCGTCTTGTCTACGAGCAGTACTTC. The chain uses TRBV5-1 and TRBJ2-7, with D uncertain. Trimming took 0 bases from V and 3 from J, leaving 13 bases between them. The CDR3 covers 15 residues. The germline V gene has CDR1 SGHRS and CDR2 YFSETQ.

Comment on this clonotype: This clone may be a read error of a much larger clone one base away. The genes are TRBV6-6 and TRBJ1-4; 12 bases fit TRBD1. V lost 8 bases and J lost 7; bases outside the gene matches: 14. CDR3 length: 17 residues. The V gene's germline CDR1 is MNHNY and CDR2 SVGAGI (reference sequence). The CDR3 DNA sequence: TGTGCCAGCTGTCTCCACCATGGGACAGGGGGCGTTGAAAAACTGTTTTTT. Amino acids: CASCLHHGTGGVEKLFF.

This clonotype was picked up many times. The DNA for the CDR3 is TGCGCCAGCAGCCAAGATAAGGGACTAGCGGGAGTCGACAATGAGCAGTTCTTC. Its translation: CASSQDKGLAGVDNEQFF. The V and J genes are TRBV4-1 and TRBJ2-1; 14 bases are shared with TRBD2. V dropped 0 bases and J dropped 5; count of bases not matched to a gene: 6. Germline V gives CDR1 MGHRA, CDR2 YSYEKL. This CDR3 is built from 18 residues.

Of note for this clonotype: A much larger clone sits a single nucleotide away, making a read error possible. The chain employs TRBV9 and TRBJ2-3; D is unresolved. The CDR3 loop spans 14 amino acids. Germline CDR1 and CDR2: SGDLS and YYNGEE. The CDR3: CAGSVALVEDTQYF. The CDR3 DNA sequence: TGTGCCGGCAGCGTAGCCTTAGTGGAAGATACGCAGTATTTT.

The chain uses TRBV5-1 and TRBJ2-4; D perhaps matches TRBD1 (6 bases). Germline CDR1 and CDR2: SGHRS and YFSETQ. Trimming stripped 5 bases from V and 0 bases from J, with 12 bases between. The CDR3 loop spans 15 amino acids. The CDR3 DNA sequence: TGCGCCAGCAGGTGGACAGTACTAGCCAAAAACATTCAGTACTTC. Translating it yields CASRWTVLAKNIQYF. Complete variable domain (other parts from reference TRBV5-1 and TRBJ2-4): KAGVTQTPRYLIKTRGQQVTLSCSPISGHRSVSWYQQTPGQGLQFLFEYFSETQRNKGNFPGRFSGRQFSNSRSEMNVSTLELGDSALYLCASRWTVLAKNIQYFGAGTRLSVL.

About this clonotype: A much larger clone lies a single base off, so this may be a read error. The chain has TRBV20-1 and TRBJ1-3, with 7 bases aligning to TRBD1. CDR3 size: 19 residues. Germline CDR1 DFQATT, CDR2 SNEGSKA (reference sequence). V lost 0 bases and J lost 4; bases outside the gene matches: 18. CDR3 amino acids: CSARELYRDSSRDGNTIYF. In nucleotides, the CDR3 is TGCAGTGCTAGAGAACTATACCGGGACAGCAGTAGAGACGGAAACACCATATATTTT.

This clonotype was detected ten times or more. The chain joins TRBV19 to TRBJ2-7; D is possibly TRBD1 or TRBD2 (6 bases each). This CDR3 region has 15 residues. Germline-derived CDR1 and CDR2 are LNHDA and SQIVND (reference sequence). With 5 bases removed from V and 1 base from J, the gap between germline ends came to 15 bases. In DNA form, the CDR3 reads TGTGCCAGTAGTGATTTGTGGGGGGCTTCCTACGAGCAGTACTTC. Protein: CASSDLWGASYEQYF.

This clonotype was counted only a few times. The chain employs TRBV6-5 and TRBJ2-6, with D uncertain. Trimming took 4 bases from V and 0 from J, leaving 13 bases between them. CDR3 length equals 17 residues. CDR1 and CDR2 from the germline V gene are MNHEY and SVGAGI. This CDR3 is CASSSQALGSGANVLTF. In DNA, the CDR3 is TGTGCCAGCAGTTCTCAGGCTCTTGGCTCTGGGGCCAACGTCCTGACTTTC.

This clonotype occurred many times. This chain uses TRBV20-1 with TRBJ2-1; D not certain. Trimming removed 2 bases at V and 6 bases at J, with 8 bases between. The germline CDR1 and CDR2 sequences are DFQATT and SNEGSKA (reference sequence). This CDR3 is 12 amino acids long. Here the CDR3 reads CSARSGRNEQFF. The CDR3 DNA sequence: TGCAGTGCTAGAAGTGGGCGCAATGAGCAGTTCTTC.

Regarding this clonotype: At one end, the junction sequence differs from germline, possibly due to a read error. The chain is built from TRBV2 and TRBJ2-2; the match to TRBD2 covers 7 bases. The CDR3 contains 15 residues. Germline-derived CDR1 and CDR2 are SNHLY and FYNNEI. The CDR3, as DNA: TGTGCCAGCGGTGAACGGCTAGCGGTCACCGGGGAGCTGTTTTTT. Its protein product is CASGERLAVTGELFF. The variable domain in full, with the rest retrieved from reference TRBV2 and TRBJ2-2, is EPEVTQTPSHQVTQMGQEVILRCVPISNHLYFYWYRQILGQKVEFLVSFYNNEISEKSEIFDDQFSVERPDGSNFTLKIRSTKLEDSAMYFCASGERLAVTGELFFGEGSRLTVL.

The chain recombines TRBV27 with TRBJ2-2; 9 positions agree with TRBD2. The length of the CDR3 is 16 residues. Trimming took 5 bases from V and 11 from J; bases not matched to a gene: 15. Germline CDR1 and CDR2: MNHEY and SMNVEV (reference sequence). CDR3 sequence reads: CASSLGLANPQGELFF. For the CDR3, the DNA is TGTGCCAGCAGTCTGGGACTAGCTAACCCCCAGGGAGAGCTGTTTTTT.

This clonotype has ten or more counts. This chain connects TRBV19 to TRBJ2-7, with D possibly being TRBD1 or TRBD2 (5 bases each). Per germline, CDR1 LNHDA and CDR2 SQIVND (reference sequence). The CDR3 spans 13 residues. Trimming removed 7 bases from V and 5 bases from J, with 15 bases in between. The CDR3 nucleotides read TGTGCCAGTAACGACGGGACGGTCGACGAGCAGTACTTC. Protein sequence: CASNDGTVDEQYF.

This clonotype was seen only a few times. The V call is TRBV27, the J call TRBJ2-2, with D tentatively TRBD1 (5 bases). This CDR3 spans 13 amino acids. Trimming stripped 2 bases from V and 5 bases from J, with 6 bases between. CDR1 MNHEY and CDR2 SMNVEV come from the germline V gene (reference sequence). The CDR3 DNA reads as TGTGCCAGCAGTTTAGACAGTACCGGGGAGCTGTTTTTT. Its translation is CASSLDSTGELFF.

This clonotype showed up many times. The chain combines TRBV2 with TRBJ2-5; 7 nucleotides agree with TRBD2. The length of the CDR3 is 13 residues. Per the germline V gene, CDR1 is SNHLY and CDR2 is FYNNEI. Losses at the gene ends were 3 bases for V and 5 bases for J; bases not matched to a gene: 3. CDR3 sequence: CASSEGLRETQYF. As DNA, the CDR3 is TGTGCCAGCAGTGAGGGACTAAGGGAGACCCAGTACTTC.

The table lists this clonotype with a count of one. A much larger clonotype is one base distant, so this may be a read error. The chain links TRBV2 to TRBJ1-5; no reliable D call. This CDR3 region has 13 residues. The germline V gene has CDR1 SNHLY and CDR2 FYNNEI. The ends were cut back, 4 bases at V and 7 bases at J, with 11 bases in the middle. The CDR3 DNA reads TGTGCCAGCAGTGGAGCTCTTGGGCAGCCCCAGCATTTT. Amino acid sequence: CASSGALGQPQHF.

This clonotype was observed many times. One end of the junction fails to match germline, which may point to a read error. This chain joins TRBV6-1 and TRBJ1-2; 7 nucleotides agree with TRBD1. CDR1 and CDR2 from the germline V gene are MNHNS and SASEGT. The length of the CDR3 is 14 residues. CDR3 DNA: TGTACCAGCAGCGATACTGACAGGGACTATGGCTACACCTTC. Translated, it gives CTSSDTDRDYGYTF.

This clonotype was detected many times. The V gene is TRBV11-2, the J gene TRBJ1-3; D is perhaps TRBD1 (6 bases). This CDR3 comprises 17 residues. V was cut by 6 bases and J by 0 bases, with 18 bases left in between. In germline, CDR1 is SGHAT, CDR2 FQNNGV. As DNA, the CDR3 is TGTGCCAGCAGATCCGGGACATCTCTCTACTCTGGAAACACCATATATTTT. Its translation: CASRSGTSLYSGNTIYF.

This clonotype was observed many times. This chain connects TRBV25-1 to TRBJ1-3; TRBD1 might be the D (6 bases). V was pared by 4 bases and J by 2 bases, with 15 bases between. This CDR3 comprises 16 residues. CDR1 and CDR2 from the germline V gene are MGHDK and SYGVNS. CDR3 protein: CASSAQRGATGNTIYF. The CDR3 DNA reads as TGTGCCAGCAGTGCCCAAAGGGGGGCGACTGGAAACACCATATATTTT.

This clonotype was recorded at least ten times. One end of the junction varies from germline; a read error may be responsible. The chain links TRBV5-1 to TRBJ2-1; D remains unclear. This CDR3 is built from 14 residues. The germline V gene encodes CDR1 SGHRS and CDR2 YFSETQ. CDR3 amino acids: CASSFPSSYNEQFF. For the CDR3, the DNA is TGTGCCAGCAGCTTCCCGAGCTCCTACAATGAGCAGTTCTTC.

This clonotype was found many times. The V and J genes are TRBV9 and TRBJ1-6, with D possibly TRBD1 on 5 matching bases. This CDR3 spans 17 amino acids. Germline V lookup: CDR1 SGDLS, CDR2 YYNGEE. V was cut by 4 bases and J by 2 bases, with 16 bases left in between. CDR3 DNA: TGTGCCAGCAGCTCAGGGCCCTCCCCGGCCTATAATTCACCCCTCCACTTT. Translation: CASSSGPSPAYNSPLHF.

The V call is TRBV7-2, the J call TRBJ2-7; TRBD2 agrees at 12 bases. V was pared by 5 bases and J by 3 bases, with 5 bases of the junction left unmatched. The CDR3 length is 15 residues. Per germline, CDR1 SGHTA and CDR2 FQGNSA. Written as DNA, the CDR3 is TGTGCCAGCAGCCCTAGGACTAGCGGGATCTACGAGCAGTACTTC. It encodes CASSPRTSGIYEQYF.

This clonotype has only a few counts. J is TRBJ2-7 and V is TRBV28, with 9 bases that match TRBD2. V was pared by 3 bases and J by 4 bases, with 4 bases of the junction left unmatched. Germline CDR1 reads MDHEN; CDR2 reads SYDVKM. The CDR3 length is 14 residues. The CDR3: CASSFAGGFYEQYF. CDR3 DNA sequence: TGTGCCAGCAGTTTTGCGGGAGGGTTTTACGAGCAGTACTTC.